Detailed here is one TCR beta chain. Its target antigen remains unknown. Qualities for individual bases were not recorded, and no much larger clone is one base off. These data are taken from a study of graft-versus-host responses after intestinal transplantation (dated by TCRdb to 2020 to 2023). For context, the study as a whole: Recipients received multivisceral, liver-intestinal, or isolated intestinal transplants. Alloreactive clones were identified by sequencing pre-transplant mixed lymphocyte reaction products and comparing these products with unstimulated pre-transplant donor and recipient T cells. Graft-versus-host and host-versus-graft alloreactive T cell clones were tracked in the graft, circulation and bone marrow after intestinal transplantation using bulk TCR-beta CDR3 sequencing. Rather than being sequenced by the commercial service, samples from three later patients were sequenced in-house on an Illumina MiSeq and processed with MiXCR. All recipients received anti-thymocyte globulin induction followed by maintenance tacrolimus and steroids for 3 to 4 years. A peak of at least 4% donor T cells among recipient peripheral blood mononuclear cells was the definition used for donor T cell macrochimerism. A cohort of 24 intestinal transplant recipients, including one retransplant, was enrolled, and a few patients lacking pretransplant specimens were excluded. Overall study outcomes, separate from this receptor: The conclusions were limited by the relatively low number and heterogeneity of the intestinal transplant patients. GvH clones were found in recipient bone marrow, and some of the GvH clones appeared earlier in ileal mucosa or blood, which is consistent with an intestinal mucosal origin. High GvH to HvG T cell clonal ratios were observed in the allografts of patients with donor T cell macrochimerism. Early after transplant, peak levels of circulating GvH clones were found to be associated with declines in HvG clones.

Library construction relied on the immunoSEQ multiplex PCR assay. Adaptive Biotechnologies carried out high-throughput TCR-beta CDR3 sequencing of genomic DNA for most patients. In the authors' own workflow: TCR sequencing data for 15 to 20 patients were retrieved from Adaptive's ImmunoSEQ software; a few other patients were processed with MiXCR and VDJtools. CDR3 nucleotide sequences shared between donor and recipient were removed because their origin could not be assigned. To be classed as alloreactive, a clone needed at least 2-fold expansion over unstimulated cells and a minimum CFSE-low frequency of 0.002% (template counts) or 0.001% (read counts). A clone was considered mappable if detected in the sequenced pre-transplant spleen, lymph node, or MLR CFSE-low populations of the donor or recipient. Cumulative frequency of alloreactive clones was calculated as a percentage of all sequences weighted by copy number. TCRdb mirrors the immuneACCESS table, restricted to in-frame sequences. Some clones are absent from its copies; in checked studies, under half trace to an unresolved V gene, and the reason for the others is unknown. The DNA gave D and trimming, while V, J and clone size come from that table. The sample yields about 60,000 clones; roughly 90% were counted once. The top ten clonotypes cover 1.5% to 2% of the sample.

Dithiothreitol, EDTA incubations and collagenase D digestion were used to isolate intraepithelial and lamina propria lymphocytes from graft specimens. Bulk TCR-beta sequencing was performed on serial intestinal graft biopsy specimens collected as late as 600 days after transplant. The source was ileum tissue, collected roughly 390 days after transplant. This sequence originates from a human patient who received an intestinal transplant, so some T cells may come from the graft donor.

This receptor carries the CDR3 CASRFPGDSNQPQHF. The base sequence is TGTGCAAGTCGCTTCCCGGGGGATAGCAATCAGCCCCAGCATTTT. The chain is encoded by TRBV12-2 joined to TRBJ1-5. TRBV12-2 is a listed pseudogene. Counted from cysteine to phenylalanine, this CDR3 has 15 amino acids. CDR3 DNA is the only sequence kept; it has 45 bases, read in frame from the first base.